This record covers a single TCR beta chain. A few counts support this clone. The antigen it recognizes is unknown. Per-base qualities were not stored, and no clone one base away is much larger. Other DNA variants within this sample encode the same CDR3. This sample is part of a study of OX40 agonist ivuxolimab in advanced cancers. Some background on the complete study: Ivuxolimab, which targeted the costimulatory receptor OX40 (CD134), was an agonistic, fully human IgG2 monoclonal antibody. A male proportion of 75% to 85% and a mean age of roughly 55 years, ranging from roughly 23 to 90, were recorded for the dose-escalation cohort. The paper reports the monotherapy dose-escalation portion (N ≈ 50 patients) of the phase I ivuxolimab trial. Intravenous ivuxolimab was administered to patients every 2 weeks at six dose levels: 0.01, 0.1, 0.3, 1.5, 3 and 10 mg/kg. Partial responses occurred in three dose-escalation patients: two with cutaneous melanoma and one with hepatocellular carcinoma. Peripheral TCRbeta sequencing aimed to test whether ivuxolimab altered TCR sequence diversity and caused clonal T-cell expansion. Prior anti-PD-1, anti-PD-L1 or anti-CTLA-4 therapy was permitted, and roughly two fifths of dose-escalation patients had received checkpoint inhibitors. Among the roughly 50 dose-escalation patients, about 19 had hepatocellular carcinoma, about 15 melanoma, 9 renal cell carcinoma and 9 head and neck cancer.

Patients with autoimmune disease history or receiving systemic immunosuppression were excluded from the trial. In every dose cohort, peripheral blood was drawn for TCR sequencing at baseline, cycle 4 day 1, and cycle 7 day 1. The samples were taken from a phase I, first-in-human, multicenter, open-label dose-escalation trial of ivuxolimab. Adults with locally advanced or metastatic head and neck squamous cell, hepatocellular, melanoma or renal cell carcinoma were enrolled in the trial. Before TCR sequencing, CD4+ and CD8+ T cells were separately sorted from peripheral blood. Trimming accounts for 4 bases at V and 4 bases at J, while the number of junction bases matched to no gene is 5. The CDR3 measures 14 amino acids from cysteine to phenylalanine. Solely the CDR3 DNA is kept, with 42 bases framed from the first base. As encoded in the germline V gene, CDR1 is SGHRS while CDR2 is YFSETQ. Genomic DNA was isolated from the sorted cells so that the TCRbeta CDR3 region could be sequenced. The immunoSEQ Assay was used to sequence the TCRbeta CDR3 regions. Sourced from immuneACCESS, this table was stored by TCRdb with only in-frame sequences that have V and J called. A share of the clones is absent; for the studies checked, an unresolved V gene accounts for under half, and the remainder has no known explanation. Present in this sample are 40,000 to 55,000 clones, 88% of which were seen just once. The ten biggest clones cover about 3.2% of the sample.

Overall study outcomes, separate from this receptor: Low levels of normalized T-cell clonal expansion were also shown by some nonresponding patients. After ivuxolimab, CD8+ T cells had more expanded clones than CD4+ T cells on average. Partial responders in the 0.1-3.0 mg/kg groups had among the lowest normalized peripheral clonal expansion, especially among CD8+ T cells. The antigen specificity of the clonally expanded peripheral T cells was not determined. At doses from 0.1 to 3.0 mg/kg, clonal expansion was seen in both CD4+ and CD8+ blood T cells between baseline and week 6.

The receptor's source is an adult with an advanced solid tumor such as melanoma, head and neck, liver or kidney cancer. Sample: CD4+ or CD8+ T cells sorted from blood, taken in a trial of the OX40 agonist ivuxolimab. The rearrangement joined TRBV5-1 to TRBJ2-3; the central 8 bases match TRBD1. The DNA sequence follows: TGCGCCAGCAGCCTAGGACAGGGCGCAGATACGCAGTATTTT. It translates as CASSLGQGADTQYF.